This TCR beta chain was obtained from a study of OX40 agonist ivuxolimab in advanced cancers. Trimming took off 6 bases at V and 1 base at J, with 9 bases between the two ends. The CDR3 is made up of 13 amino acids. Germline V gene data show CDR1 as KGHSH and CDR2 as LQKENI. Method: immunoSEQ multiplex PCR; TCRdb's copy keeps in-frame clones and lacks some. The table has tens of thousands of clones, 85% seen once. The genes are TRBV18 and TRBJ1-1; no definite D call. The sequencing here drew on CD4+ or CD8+ T cells sorted from blood, taken in a trial of the OX40 agonist ivuxolimab. This clonotype originated in an adult with an advanced solid tumor such as melanoma, head and neck, liver or kidney cancer. The CDR3 reads CASSRLKNTEAFF. The DNA of the CDR3 is TGTGCCAGCTCTAGGCTCAAGAACACTGAAGCTTTCTTT.